The 20 T cell receptor beta chains below come from one sample, sequenced in a study of human T cells and chemical hapten exposure. TCRdb re-called the RACE reads through MiXCR, storing one row per CDR3 protein. The sample has roughly 380,000 distinct CDR3 sequences; under 6.5% are singletons. Time point noted: patch test 2, 6 weeks after DPC sensitization. The treatment: therapeutic diphenylcyclopropenone sensitization with weekly scalp DPC. This sample comprised whole blood, obtained in connection with sensitization to the hapten diphenylcyclopropenone (DPC). The receptors originated from a woman younger than 35 with alopecia areata. Some clones in this sample may be carry-over from other donors' samples.

Ten or more counts support this clonotype. The V and J genes are TRBV7-9 and TRBJ1-1; tentatively, D is TRBD1 (6 bases). The germline gives CDR1 SEHNR, CDR2 FQNEAQ (reference sequence). The ends were cut back, 4 bases at V and 0 bases at J, with 9 bases in the middle. The CDR3 spans 14 residues. The CDR3: CASSYRDLNTEAFF. DNA of the CDR3: TGTGCCAGCAGCTACAGGGACCTGAACACTGAAGCTTTCTTT. The full variable domain, completed using reference TRBV7-9 and TRBJ1-1, is DTGVSQNPRHKITKRGQNVTFRCDPISEHNRLYWYRQTLGQGPEFLTYFQNEAQLEKSRLLSDRFSAERPKGSFSTLEIQRTEQGDSAMYLCASSYRDLNTEAFFGQGTRLTVV.

V usage is TRBV2 and J usage is TRBJ1-2, with D perhaps TRBD1 (5 bases). Germline lookup yields CDR1 SNHLY and CDR2 FYNNEI. The V gene lost 4 bases and the J gene lost 6 bases, with 12 bases spanning the gap. The CDR3 is made up of 13 amino acids. The CDR3 DNA follows: TGTGCCAGCAGTGGGGACCGATCGGATGGCTACACCTTC. Its protein is CASSGDRSDGYTF.

This clonotype was detected a few times. This sequence joins TRBV7-9 and TRBJ2-1; D possibly uses TRBD1 or TRBD2 (6 bases each). There are 15 residues in the CDR3. Germline assignment: CDR1 SEHNR and CDR2 FQNEAQ (reference sequence). Trimming shortened V by 5 bases and J by 5 bases, and 16 bases separated the two germline ends. CDR3 residues: CASSPGGGSHNEQFF. For the CDR3, the DNA is TGTGCCAGCAGCCCCGGAGGGGGGTCCCACAATGAGCAGTTCTTC.

This clonotype was observed many times. This sequence joins TRBV6-2 or TRBV6-3 and TRBJ2-7; D is tentatively TRBD1 or TRBD2 (5 bases each). This CDR3 has 15 residues. Germline V gene data show CDR1 as MNHEY and CDR2 as SVGEGT. Between the trimmed V and J ends, which lost 8 bases and 4 bases, there was a span of 21 bases. CDR3 bases: TGTGCCAGCTCGGACGGGACGGTTGGACCTTACGAGCAGTACTTC. It yields the protein CASSDGTVGPYEQYF.

There are many counts of this clonotype. This chain links TRBV7-2 with TRBJ2-5; 13 nucleotides agree with TRBD2. Trimming removed 1 base from V and 1 base from J; junction bases left unmatched: 0. The length of the CDR3 is 16 residues. The germline gives CDR1 SGHTA, CDR2 FQGNSA. CDR3 DNA: TGTGCCAGCAGCTTAGGACTAGCGGGGGGCCAAGAGACCCAGTACTTC. Its translation: CASSLGLAGGQETQYF.

The chain joins TRBV6-1 to TRBJ2-3; tentative D call: TRBD2 (5 bases). The germline gives CDR1 MNHNS, CDR2 SASEGT. The V gene lost 0 bases and the J gene lost 8 bases, with 9 bases spanning the gap. The CDR3 consists of 13 residues. Here the CDR3 reads CASSEAPSGTQYF. The CDR3 region has the DNA TGTGCCAGCAGTGAAGCTCCGAGCGGTACGCAGTATTTT.

This clonotype was detected many times. The rearrangement links TRBV9 to TRBJ1-1; D might be TRBD1 (6 bases). The CDR3 has 15 amino acids. The V end was cut by 0 bases, the J end by 4 bases, with 13 bases between. CDR1 and CDR2 from the germline V gene are SGDLS and YYNGEE. CDR3 nucleotide sequence: TGTGCCAGCAGCGTAGGTGGGGGCGCAGGCACTGAAGCTTTCTTT. Its protein product is CASSVGGGAGTEAFF.

The table lists this clonotype with many counts. The rearrangement uses TRBV10-1 and TRBJ2-7; D is undetermined. With 3 bases removed from V and 6 bases from J, the gap between germline ends came to 0 bases. This CDR3 has 9 residues. Germline assignment: CDR1 WNHNN and CDR2 SYGVQD (reference sequence). CDR3 sequence (DNA): TGCGCCAGCAGTGACGAGCAGTACTTC. This sequence encodes CASSDEQYF.

The chain couples TRBV10-3 to TRBJ2-5; 7 nucleotides match TRBD2. This CDR3 has 12 residues. The V and J ends lost 9 bases and 4 bases, in that order; junction bases with no gene match: 5. Germline values: CDR1 ENHRY, CDR2 SYGVKD. As DNA, the CDR3 is TGTGCCATTCGGACTAGTGGAGAGACCCAGTACTTC. Amino acids: CAIRTSGETQYF.

This clonotype occurred a few times. This chain joins TRBV7-6 and TRBJ2-7, with a weak D call TRBD2 (5 bases). The CDR3 is 19 amino acids. Germline CDR1 and CDR2: SGHVS and FNYEAQ. Trimming removed 0 bases from V and 5 bases from J, with 26 bases in between. CDR3 coding DNA: TGTGCCAGCAGCTTAGCGCTGGGTCTAGCTGGTGTTGCTAACGACGAGCAGTACTTC. Translation gives CASSLALGLAGVANDEQYF.

V gene TRBV20-1 combines with J gene TRBJ2-3, with 14 bases identical to TRBD2. This CDR3 is built from 14 residues. The V segment lost 6 bases and the J segment 5 bases; nucleotides outside the gene matches: 4. CDR1 is DFQATT, CDR2 SNEGSKA, per germline (reference sequence). DNA for the CDR3: TGCAGTGCCCCGGGACTAGCGGGGGTAGATACGCAGTATTTT. It is translated as CSAPGLAGVDTQYF.

This clonotype was seen at least ten times. The V call is TRBV5-8, the J call TRBJ2-2; TRBD2 aligns across 7 bases. The V and J ends lost 4 bases and 0 bases, in that order; junction bases with no gene match: 3. The CDR3 totals 15 residues. Germline V gene data show CDR1 as SGHTS and CDR2 as YDEGEE. The CDR3 DNA reads TGTGCCAGCAGCCTGAGCGGGGCGAACACCGGGGAGCTGTTTTTT. Translating gives CASSLSGANTGELFF.

V and J are TRBV5-1 and TRBJ2-3; weak D call: TRBD2 (6 bases). The CDR3 has 14 residues. Per germline, CDR1 SGHRS and CDR2 YFSETQ. Trimming pared 4 bases from V and 0 bases from J, leaving 9 bases between. CDR3 nucleotides: TGCGCCAGCAGCGGAGGGTCTAGCACAGATACGCAGTATTTT. Protein sequence: CASSGGSSTDTQYF. Full variable domain (rest looked up from reference TRBV5-1 and TRBJ2-3): KAGVTQTPRYLIKTRGQQVTLSCSPISGHRSVSWYQQTPGQGLQFLFEYFSETQRNKGNFPGRFSGRQFSNSRSEMNVSTLELGDSALYLCASSGGSSTDTQYFGPGTRLTVL.

This clonotype was found a few times. The chain couples TRBV12-5 to TRBJ1-6, with a weak D call TRBD1 (5 bases). Germline values: CDR1 LGHNT, CDR2 FRNRAP. The CDR3 has 15 amino acids. V was cut by 2 bases and J by 8 bases, with 13 bases left in between. The CDR3 bases are TGTGCTAGTGGTTTGAACGGCAGGGTGGATTCACCCCTCCACTTT. Protein: CASGLNGRVDSPLHF.

The J gene is TRBJ1-4, the V gene TRBV3-1; tentatively, D is TRBD1 (5 bases). V was clipped by 3 bases and J by 4 bases, with 18 bases between them. The CDR3 covers 17 residues. Germline V gene lookup returns CDR1 LGHDT and CDR2 YNNKEL (reference sequence). CDR3 sequence (DNA): TGTGCCAGCAGCCAGTTATCCCGGGGCAGGGATAATGAAAAACTGTTTTTT. This gives the protein CASSQLSRGRDNEKLFF.

This chain links TRBV13 with TRBJ2-7; the match to TRBD2 covers 8 bases. Germline assignment: CDR1 PRHDT and CDR2 FYEKMQ (reference sequence). V trimming: 5 bases; J trimming: 5 bases; junction bases outside the gene matches: 8. This CDR3 is built from 14 residues. CDR3 coding DNA: TGTGCCAGCAGCACCCGGGGTAGCGGGGACGAGCAGTACTTC. Its translation is CASSTRGSGDEQYF.

The gene calls are TRBV4-1 and TRBJ2-7, with TRBD1 matching over 9 bases. V shed 2 bases and J 1 base; nucleotides not matched to a gene: 12. Germline V gene data show CDR1 as MGHRA and CDR2 as YSYEKL. The CDR3 extends over 18 amino acids. DNA of the CDR3: TGCGCCAGCAGCCAAATCCAGCCCCGACAGGGGGATTCCTACGAGCAGTACTTC. Its protein product is CASSQIQPRQGDSYEQYF.

In its sample, this clonotype was seen a few times. The chain employs TRBV7-2 and TRBJ2-5; D is unclear. CDR3 length: 13 amino acids. CDR1 and CDR2 from the germline V gene are SGHTA and FQGNSA. The germline V and J ends were trimmed by 5 bases and 3 bases, with 10 bases remaining between them. The CDR3 protein is CASSPLGKETQYF. The CDR3, as DNA: TGTGCCAGCAGCCCCCTGGGGAAAGAGACCCAGTACTTC.

This clonotype was recorded at least ten times. The rearrangement uses TRBV7-2 and TRBJ2-2; no firm D call. The V gene lost 7 bases and the J gene lost 1 base, with 10 bases spanning the gap. This CDR3 is built from 14 residues. Germline CDR1 is SGHTA and CDR2 is FQGNSA. This CDR3 is CASTAEWNTGELFF. The CDR3 nucleotides are TGTGCCAGCACCGCCGAGTGGAACACCGGGGAGCTGTTTTTT.

There are many counts of this clonotype. This chain links TRBV4-3 with TRBJ2-7, with D tentatively TRBD1 or TRBD2 (5 bases each). Trimming pared 3 bases from V and 2 bases from J, leaving 17 bases between. Germline V gives CDR1 LGHNA, CDR2 YSLEER. The CDR3 loop spans 16 amino acids. The DNA for the CDR3 is TGCGCCAGCAGCCAGGGGCCGGGGAGCGGTACCTACGAGCAGTACTTC. This sequence encodes CASSQGPGSGTYEQYF.